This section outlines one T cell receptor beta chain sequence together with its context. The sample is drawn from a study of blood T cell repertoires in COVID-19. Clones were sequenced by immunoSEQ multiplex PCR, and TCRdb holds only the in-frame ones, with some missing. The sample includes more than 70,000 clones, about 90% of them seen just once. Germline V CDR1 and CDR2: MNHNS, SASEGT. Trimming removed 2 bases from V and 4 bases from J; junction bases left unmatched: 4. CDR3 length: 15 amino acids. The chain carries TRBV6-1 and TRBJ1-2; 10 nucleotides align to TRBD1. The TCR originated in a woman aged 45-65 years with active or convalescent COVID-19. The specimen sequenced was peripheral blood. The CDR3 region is CASSETGTGVYGYTF. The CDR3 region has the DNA TGTGCCAGCAGTGAAACCGGGACAGGGGTCTATGGCTACACCTTC.